One and the same sample provided the 21 T cell receptor beta chains below, sequenced in a study of OX40 agonist ivuxolimab in advanced cancers. Repertoires were generated with immunoSEQ multiplex PCR, while TCRdb's copy carries only in-frame clones and drops some. The repertoire holds about 20,000 clones, around 78% seen once, with roughly 15% in the top ten. Source: CD4+ or CD8+ T cells sorted from blood, taken in a trial of the OX40 agonist ivuxolimab. These receptors all come from an adult with an advanced solid tumor such as melanoma, head and neck, liver or kidney cancer.

A few counts support this clone. The J gene is TRBJ1-1, the V gene TRBV11-2; D uncertain. Germline V gene sequence: CDR1 SGHAT, CDR2 FQNNGV. The length of the CDR3 is 12 residues. Trimming shortened V by 6 bases and J by 10 bases, and 15 bases separated the two germline ends. The CDR3 DNA is TGTGCCAGCAGTCTGTCGGAGGGCCGAGCTTTCTTT. Translated: CASSLSEGRAFF.

The chain links TRBV5-1 to TRBJ1-1, with TRBD1 matching 11 bases. The germline CDR1 and CDR2 sequences are SGHRS and YFSETQ. The ends lost 4 bases at V and 1 base at J; junction bases unmatched: 3. The CDR3 has 15 amino acids. The CDR3 loop reads CASSTGTGGNTEAFF. The CDR3 nucleotides are TGCGCCAGCAGCACAGGGACAGGGGGGAACACTGAAGCTTTCTTT.

V usage is TRBV19 and J usage is TRBJ2-5; a possible D gene is TRBD1 (5 bases). With 2 bases removed from V and 5 bases from J, the gap between germline ends came to 9 bases. Germline V gene data show CDR1 as LNHDA and CDR2 as SQIVND (reference sequence). CDR3 length: 13 amino acids. CDR3 sequence (DNA): TGTGCCAGTAGTATAAGCAGGGTGGAGACCCAGTACTTC. It yields the protein CASSISRVETQYF.

The chain employs TRBV29-1 and TRBJ2-7; 7 bases line up with TRBD2. The CDR3 runs 14 residues. With 4 bases clipped from V and 5 bases from J, the junction kept 11 bases outside the gene matches. CDR1 is SQVTM and CDR2 is ANQGSEA in the germline V gene. CDR3: CSVAVAGAYHEQYF. CDR3 bases: TGCAGCGTTGCAGTGGCGGGAGCGTACCACGAGCAGTACTTC.

The chain couples TRBV28 to TRBJ2-5; D is uncertain. Trimming cost V 6 bases and J 4 bases, with 9 bases left between them. Looked up from germline, CDR1 is MDHEN and CDR2 is SYDVKM. The CDR3 contains 12 residues. CDR3 in DNA: TGTGCCAGCAGCATGACGGTAGAGACCCAGTACTTC. It is translated as CASSMTVETQYF.

In its sample, this clone ranks as medium-sized. The chain joins TRBV6-5 to TRBJ2-7; D possibly corresponds to TRBD1 (6 bases). V lost 10 bases, J lost 2 bases, and 12 bases lay in between. The germline V gene has CDR1 MNHEY and CDR2 SVGAGI. CDR3 length equals 12 residues. This CDR3 is CATTDSTYEQYF. The CDR3 bases are TGTGCCACCACGGACAGTACCTACGAGCAGTACTTC.

The chain has TRBV19 and TRBJ2-7, with TRBD2 identical over 7 bases. Germline CDR1 reads LNHDA; CDR2 reads SQIVND (reference sequence). The CDR3 has 13 residues. V lost 6 bases, J lost 5 bases, and 7 bases stayed unmatched. For the CDR3, the DNA is TGTGCCAGTAGCCCATGGGGGGGGAACGAGCAGTACTTC. Its translation: CASSPWGGNEQYF.

The chain combines TRBV14 with TRBJ1-1, with D tentatively TRBD1 (6 bases). Deletions cut 0 bases from V and 2 bases from J, with 22 bases between. CDR3 size: 19 residues. Germline CDR1 reads SGHDN; CDR2 reads FVKESK. DNA for the CDR3: TGTGCCAGCAGCCAAGAAGAATTGACAGGTCGCCGCCTTAACACTGAAGCTTTCTTT. Translation gives CASSQEELTGRRLNTEAFF.

This chain uses TRBV9 with TRBJ2-7; D is possibly TRBD1 (5 bases). This CDR3 is built from 16 residues. Germline V gene lookup returns CDR1 SGDLS and CDR2 YYNGEE. The V end was cut by 2 bases, the J end by 3 bases, with 18 bases between. CDR3 sequence reads: CASSVRDSLSGYEQYF. The CDR3, as DNA: TGTGCCAGCAGCGTTCGCGACAGCCTGTCAGGCTACGAGCAGTACTTC.

The CDR3, as DNA: TGTGCCAGCAGCTTAGTCCAGGCCCCTAACTATGGCTACACCTTC. Translating it yields CASSLVQAPNYGYTF. The rearrangement joins TRBV7-2 to TRBJ1-2; D remains ambiguous. Looked up from germline, CDR1 is SGHTA and CDR2 is FQGNSA. V lost 1 base and J lost 0, with 9 bases in between. The CDR3 extends over 15 amino acids.

The chain links TRBV28 to TRBJ2-3, with 7 positions matching TRBD2. Germline V gene sequence: CDR1 MDHEN, CDR2 SYDVKM. This CDR3 contains 15 residues. With V trimmed by 4 bases and J by 1 base, 5 bases remained unmatched. CDR3 amino acids: CASSSPRGGTDTQYF. The CDR3 DNA reads as TGTGCCAGCAGTTCCCCCCGGGGGGGCACAGATACGCAGTATTTT.

This rearrangement joins TRBV5-1 to TRBJ2-5, with 8 bases lining up with TRBD1. From germline, CDR1 is SGHRS and CDR2 YFSETQ. V shed 0 bases, J shed 5 bases, and the junction held 9 bases outside the gene matches. The CDR3 is 16 residues long. CDR3 DNA sequence: TGCGCCAGCAGCTTGGCGCAGGGGGCATCGTGGGAGACCCAGTACTTC. Translation gives CASSLAQGASWETQYF.

The V and J genes are TRBV11-3 and TRBJ1-3, with D perhaps matching TRBD1 (5 bases). From germline, CDR1 is SGHNT and CDR2 YENEEA. The CDR3 is 15 residues long. V was trimmed by 0 bases and J by 0 bases, leaving 6 bases between them. The CDR3 coding sequence is TGTGCCAGCAGCTTAGATGGGGGCTCTGGAAACACCATATATTTT. Its protein product is CASSLDGGSGNTIYF.

V gene TRBV5-1 combines with J gene TRBJ2-7; 8 bases fit TRBD1. Germline values: CDR1 SGHRS, CDR2 YFSETQ. The CDR3 spans 14 residues. The ends lost 3 bases at V and 5 bases at J; junction bases unmatched: 7. This CDR3 is CASSWNPGGNEQYF. The CDR3 DNA reads as TGCGCCAGCAGCTGGAACCCAGGGGGCAACGAGCAGTACTTC.

This chain uses TRBV10-3 with TRBJ1-5; 10 bases map to TRBD1. CDR1 is ENHRY and CDR2 is SYGVKD in the germline V gene. The CDR3 length is 14 residues. The V and J ends lost 10 bases and 3 bases, in that order; junction bases with no gene match: 6. The CDR3 is CATRGTGDNQPQHF. The CDR3 nucleotides are TGTGCCACCAGGGGGACAGGGGACAATCAGCCCCAGCATTTT.

This rearrangement joins TRBV20-1 to TRBJ2-5; D call uncertain. The germline gives CDR1 DFQATT, CDR2 SNEGSKA (reference sequence). There are 10 residues in the CDR3. V lost 6 bases, J lost 4 bases, and 6 bases lay in between. The CDR3 region has the DNA TGCAGTGCCGGGTCAGAGACCCAGTACTTC. Residues: CSAGSETQYF.

The V call is TRBV27, the J call TRBJ2-5; tentative D call: TRBD2 (5 bases). V shed 6 bases and J shed 7 bases, with 18 bases lying between them. The germline V gene encodes CDR1 MNHEY and CDR2 SMNVEV (reference sequence). This CDR3 region has 14 residues. CDR3: CASSPAGRTGTQYF. The CDR3 bases are TGTGCCAGCAGCCCGGCTGGCAGGACTGGGACCCAGTACTTC.

V and J are TRBV6-4 and TRBJ2-2, with D hard to call. V gave up 1 base and J gave up 5 bases, with 8 bases separating them. CDR1 is MRHNA, CDR2 SNTAGT, per germline. The CDR3 is 14 residues long. The CDR3 nucleotides are TGTGCCAGCAGTGACTTGGCAGTTACCGGGGAGCTGTTTTTT. Encoded protein: CASSDLAVTGELFF.

The V and J genes are TRBV7-9 and TRBJ1-4; the D gene is possibly TRBD1 (5 bases). Germline values: CDR1 SEHNR, CDR2 FQNEAQ (reference sequence). The CDR3 length is 14 residues. Trimming took off 6 bases at V and 0 bases at J, with 8 bases between the two ends. CDR3 sequence: CASSVGATNEKLFF. The CDR3 nucleotides read TGTGCCAGCAGTGTGGGGGCAACTAATGAAAAACTGTTTTTT.

This chain uses TRBV15 with TRBJ2-7; D is ambiguous. The CDR3 has 12 amino acids. Germline CDR1 LNHNV, CDR2 YYDKDF (reference sequence). The V end was cut by 7 bases, the J end by 2 bases, with 9 bases between. Written as DNA, the CDR3 is TGTGCCACCACGAGTTCAACCTACGAGCAGTACTTC. This codes for CATTSSTYEQYF. The complete variable domain, with remaining parts taken from reference TRBV15 and TRBJ2-7, reads DAMVIQNPRYQVTQFGKPVTLSCSQTLNHNVMYWYQQKSSQAPKLLFHYYDKDFNNEADTPDNFQSRRPNTSFCFLDIRSPGLGDTAMYLCATTSSTYEQYFGPGTRLTVT.

The V gene is TRBV6-5, the J gene TRBJ2-2; D remains ambiguous. V was shortened by 3 bases and J by 5 bases, with 7 bases between the two germline ends. Germline loops: CDR1 MNHEY, CDR2 SVGAGI. The CDR3 is made up of 13 amino acids. DNA for the CDR3: TGTGCCAGCAGTTATGCGACAACCGGGGAGCTGTTTTTT. Its protein is CASSYATTGELFF.